Given below is one T cell receptor beta chain in context. Its target antigen remains unknown. No qualities accompany the bases; no much larger clone lies one base away. Donors formed part of the validation cohort, which comprised 120 subjects and was distinct from the first cohort of some 700 subjects. From cysteine to phenylalanine, the CDR3 is 16 amino acids long. Only the CDR3 DNA stays, 48 bases, in frame from base 1. Based on the germline V gene, the CDR1 and CDR2 sequences are SGHDT and YYEEEE. Deletion took 3 bases off V and 2 bases off J, with a span of 18 bases between the germline ends. The data belong to a study of cytomegalovirus exposure and HLA in healthy donors (dated by TCRdb to 2016 to 2017). Broadly, across the study: According to a later analysis, the 110 or so validation repertoires were produced on the same platform as the roughly 600 repertoires of the first cohort. The study was designed to test whether signatures of past pathogen exposure could be identified by cataloging public T cell receptors. In addition to the first cohort of roughly 700 subjects, a separate validation cohort of 120 different subjects was used. To predict cytomegalovirus infection status, the study brought together high-throughput TCR immunosequencing, statistical association of individual TCRs with disease status, and machine learning. The paper as a whole reports these results and caveats: Cytomegalovirus status was reported to be diagnosed by the classifier with high specificity and sensitivity in both the original and validation cohorts. The study listed 150 to 200 TCR beta chains as associated with cytomegalovirus. Across donors, most TCR sequences were observed very rarely, whereas some public TCRs were present in many individuals. In vitro tests confirmed that a few of the cytomegalovirus-associated TCR beta chains recognize cytomegalovirus antigens. The authors suggested that the approach could potentially be extended to other disease states and immunological phenotypes. In a later analysis, TCRs clustered in the first cohort were found to also tend to co-occur in the roughly 130 validation repertoires, with approximately 95% of cluster scores above 0. All 120 or so repertoires were used to score co-occurrence in the validation cohort in a later analysis, because that analysis had no HLA typing for the cohort.

Receptor libraries were prepared by the immunoSEQ multiplex PCR assay. On the authors' methods: A statistical classification framework was developed to diagnose cytomegalovirus status using the catalog of TCR beta chain sequences. TCRdb obtained this table from immuneACCESS and retained in-frame rearrangements with V and J assigned. These tables miss some clones; where compared with another copy, unresolved V genes account for less than half of the shortfall, and the remainder is unexplained. For V, J and clone size, that table is used; D and trimming come from the DNA. This sample gives about 140,000 clones in total; roughly nine tenths of them show up just once. Just under 3% of the sample rests with the top ten.

The receptor comes from a man younger than 35 in good health and CMV-seronegative. Sequenced: PBMCs. In this chain, TRBV5-6 is recombined with TRBJ2-7; TRBD1 is a possible D gene, resting on 6 matching bases. The CDR3 region reads CASSYLQGMTTYEQYF. The DNA sequence reads TGTGCCAGCAGCTATTTACAGGGAATGACTACCTACGAGCAGTACTTC. With all but the CDR3 taken from the reference TRBV5-6 and TRBJ2-7 genes, the full variable domain is: DAGVTQSPTHLIKTRGQQVTLRCSPKSGHDTVSWYQQALGQGPQFIFQYYEEEERQRGNFPDRFSGHQFPNYSSELNVNALLLGDSALYLCASSYLQGMTTYEQYFGPGTRLTVT.